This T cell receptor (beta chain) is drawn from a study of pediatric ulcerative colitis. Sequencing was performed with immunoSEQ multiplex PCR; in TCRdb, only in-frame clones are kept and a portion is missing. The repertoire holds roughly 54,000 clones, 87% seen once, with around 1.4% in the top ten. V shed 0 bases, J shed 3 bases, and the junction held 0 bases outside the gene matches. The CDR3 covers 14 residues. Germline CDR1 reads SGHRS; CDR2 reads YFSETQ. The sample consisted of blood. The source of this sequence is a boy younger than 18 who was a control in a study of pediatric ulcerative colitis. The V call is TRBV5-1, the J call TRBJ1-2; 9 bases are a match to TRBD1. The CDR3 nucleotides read TGCGCCAGCAGCTTGGGGACAGGGGACTATGGCTACACCTTC. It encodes CASSLGTGDYGYTF.